Shown below are 12 T cell receptor beta chains from a single sample sequenced in a study of cytomegalovirus exposure and HLA in healthy donors (dated by TCRdb to about 2017). Libraries were constructed by the immunoSEQ multiplex PCR assay. For the multiplex PCR, a mixture combining 60 forward primers for TCR Vbeta segments and 13 reverse primers for TCR Jbeta segments was used. The table comes from immuneACCESS by way of TCRdb, which keeps in-frame sequences with V and J called. Part of the clones is missing from these tables; in studies checked, under half for an unresolved V gene and the rest for unknown reasons. The sample contains roughly 150,000 clones, approximately 81% of them found a single time. The ten largest clones add up to 1.3% of the sample. Specimen: PBMCs. Receptors were obtained from a middle-aged man in good health and CMV-seropositive.

The CDR3 DNA follows: TGTGCCAGCAGCCTATCGGGACAGGGGGTCGACGAGCAGTACTTC. Translating it yields CASSLSGQGVDEQYF. The chain has TRBV25-1 and TRBJ2-7; 11 nucleotides match TRBD1. Germline values: CDR1 MGHDK, CDR2 SYGVNS. This CDR3 spans 15 amino acids. Losses at the gene ends were 6 bases for V and 5 bases for J; bases not matched to a gene: 9.

CDR3 sequence reads: CASSLRQGDNYGYTF. The CDR3 region has the DNA TGTGCCAGTAGTCTCAGACAGGGGGATAACTATGGCTACACCTTC. The chain uses TRBV19 and TRBJ1-2; 9 bases are shared with TRBD1. The CDR3 extends over 15 amino acids. The germline V gene has CDR1 LNHDA and CDR2 SQIVND (reference sequence). Trimming cost V 5 bases and J 1 base; bases outside gene matches: 5.

The chain couples TRBV5-1 to TRBJ2-7; tentative D call: TRBD2 (5 bases). Germline V gene lookup returns CDR1 SGHRS and CDR2 YFSETQ. This CDR3 region has 14 residues. Trimming pared 0 bases from V and 6 bases from J, leaving 13 bases between. The CDR3 DNA follows: TGCGCCAGCAGCTTGGGATTTAGCGCCGGCGAGCAGTACTTC. As protein: CASSLGFSAGEQYF.

The chain carries TRBV7-3 and TRBJ2-5; D may be TRBD2 (5 bases). The CDR3 spans 13 residues. The ends were cut back, 5 bases at V and 5 bases at J, with 12 bases in the middle. The germline CDR1 and CDR2 sequences are SGHTA and FQGTGA. CDR3: CASSRGSGETQYF. CDR3 bases: TGTGCCAGCAGCCGGGGTAGTGGTGAGACCCAGTACTTC.

Here the CDR3 reads CASRTGSQLPSQHF. Written as DNA, the CDR3 is TGTGCCAGCAGGACCGGGAGCCAGCTTCCGTCCCAGCATTTT. J is TRBJ1-5 and V is TRBV28; D unclear. The CDR3 spans 14 residues. The V and J ends lost 6 bases and 11 bases respectively, with 20 bases between them. CDR1 and CDR2 (germline): MDHEN, SYDVKM.

This chain uses TRBV18 with TRBJ2-5, with 7 bases aligning to TRBD1. Germline V CDR1 and CDR2: KGHSH, LQKENI. The J segment lost 1 base and the V segment lost 6 bases, leaving 2 bases of the junction unmatched. This CDR3 has 13 amino acids. DNA of the CDR3: TGTGCCAGCTCCGACAGGGCCCAAGAGACCCAGTACTTC. This gives the protein CASSDRAQETQYF. Full variable domain (outside the CDR3, taken from reference TRBV18 and TRBJ2-5): NAGVMQNPRHLVRRRGQEARLRCSPMKGHSHVYWYRQLPEEGLKFMVYLQKENIIDESGMPKERFSAEFPKEGPSILRIQQVVRGDSAAYFCASSDRAQETQYFGPGTRLLVL.

V and J are TRBV11-3 and TRBJ2-4; possibly TRBD1 for D (6 bases). The CDR3 loop spans 14 amino acids. Germline values: CDR1 SGHNT, CDR2 YENEEA. V lost 6 bases, J lost 6 bases, and 15 bases lay in between. The DNA of the CDR3 is TGTGCCAGCAGTGAAGGGGGAATCGGAAACATTCAGTACTTC. This encodes CASSEGGIGNIQYF.

The chain combines TRBV30 with TRBJ2-5; TRBD2 matches at 9 bases. The end of the DNA fits TRBJ2-7 better, so the J call may be wrong. CDR1 and CDR2 (germline): GTSNPN, SVGIG (reference sequence). The CDR3 is 18 residues long. The CDR3 DNA reads as TGTGCCTGGAGCGCTACCCAAGGGCTAGCGGGATCCTCCTACGAGCAGTACTTC. It translates to CAWSATQGLAGSSYEQYF.

The chain combines TRBV11-3 with TRBJ2-3; TRBD2 matches at 9 bases. Germline assignment: CDR1 SGHNT and CDR2 YENEEA. This CDR3 comprises 13 residues. Trimming cost V 1 base and J 8 bases; bases outside gene matches: 1. The CDR3 here is CASSLGRGGTQYF. The DNA for the CDR3 is TGTGCCAGCAGCTTAGGGCGGGGGGGTACGCAGTATTTT.

The rearrangement links TRBV23-1 to TRBJ2-1; D is possibly TRBD1 (7 bases). TRBV23-1 is classed as an ORF, of uncertain function. The V and J ends lost 2 bases and 7 bases respectively, with 15 bases between them. This CDR3 spans 15 amino acids. The CDR3, as DNA: TGCGCCAGCAGTCAACTGACTAGGGGGCTTAATGAGCAGTTCTTC. Residues: CASSQLTRGLNEQFF.

This sequence joins TRBV6-1 and TRBJ2-2; no clear D gene. V dropped 4 bases and J dropped 6 bases, with 12 bases sitting between them. This CDR3 has 14 residues. The germline V gene has CDR1 MNHNS and CDR2 SASEGT. In DNA form, the CDR3 reads TGTGCCAGCAGTGCTACCGAGGAAGCCGGGGAGCTGTTTTTT. Translated: CASSATEEAGELFF.

This chain uses TRBV6-4 with TRBJ2-2, with D possibly TRBD2 on 6 matching bases. The V gene lost 10 bases and the J gene lost 7 bases, with 25 bases spanning the gap. Germline V gene data show CDR1 as MRHNA and CDR2 as SNTAGT. This CDR3 has 16 residues. CDR3 sequence (DNA): TGTGCCACAGGATCGAGAGGCGGGAAGAAAGACGGGGAGCTGTTTTTT. This translates into CATGSRGGKKDGELFF.